This T cell receptor beta chain was documented in a study of cytomegalovirus exposure and HLA in healthy donors. Details on this clone: Its antigen is not known.

This CDR3 spans 19 amino acids. The germline CDR1 and CDR2 sequences are SGDLS and YYNGEE. Study conclusions and caveats: HLA alleles were associated with around 17,000 TCR beta sequences in a later analysis at 0.05 false discovery rate. CMV serostatus was the only immune exposure information that was available. Prediction of most subjects' HLA-A and HLA-B alleles by TCR beta sequences was reportedly accurate.

Vbeta (60) and Jbeta (13) primers were used in the PCR. Sequencing was performed with immunoSEQ multiplex PCR; in TCRdb, only in-frame clones are kept and a portion is missing. This sample yields 95,000 to 150,000 clones, of which over 65% are seen a single time; approximately 2.5% belongs to the top ten. The clonotype originates from a woman in her 40s in good health and CMV-seropositive. The V and J genes are TRBV9 and TRBJ2-5; 9 bases map to TRBD1. The assigned J gene may be wrong: the sequence end matches TRBJ2-7 better. Sequenced input: PBMCs. CDR3 coding DNA: TGTGCCAGCAGCGTAACTTCCCGGGACAGGGACTGGATCTACTACGAGCAGTACTTC. Its translation: CASSVTSRDRDWIYYEQYF.